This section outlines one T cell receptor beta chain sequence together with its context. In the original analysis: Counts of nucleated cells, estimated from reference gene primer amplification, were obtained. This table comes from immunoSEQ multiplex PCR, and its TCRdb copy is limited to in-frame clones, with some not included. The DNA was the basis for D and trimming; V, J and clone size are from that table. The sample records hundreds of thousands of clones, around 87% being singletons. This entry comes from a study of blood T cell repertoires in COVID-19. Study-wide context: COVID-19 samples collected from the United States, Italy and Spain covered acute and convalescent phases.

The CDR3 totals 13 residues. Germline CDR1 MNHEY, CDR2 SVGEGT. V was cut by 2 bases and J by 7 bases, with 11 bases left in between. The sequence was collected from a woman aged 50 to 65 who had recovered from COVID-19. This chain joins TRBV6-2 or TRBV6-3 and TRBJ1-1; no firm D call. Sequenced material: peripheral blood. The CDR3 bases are TGTGCCAGCAGTTACATGGGCACTGGTGAAGCTTTCTTT. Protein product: CASSYMGTGEAFF.